This T cell receptor beta chain was recovered during a study of shared clonotypes between healthy human individuals. The naive CD8 subset, CD45RO-negative cells positively selected for CCR7, excluded terminally differentiated effector memory CD45RA+ cells. The germline gives CDR1 DFQATT, CDR2 SNEGSKA (reference sequence). V lost 3 bases and J 4 bases, leaving 5 bases between the germline ends. This CDR3 has 11 residues. An even split of each subset's genomic DNA across several immunoSEQ plates was performed. TCRdb's copy holds only in-frame clones and misses some; the assay was immunoSEQ multiplex PCR. This table holds about 2 million clones, approximately 94% found once.

Sequenced: naive CD8+ T cells sorted from blood. The chain is built from TRBV20-1 and TRBJ2-3, with D hard to call. This TCR was recovered from a man between 18 and 29 years old in good health. The CDR3 region has the DNA TGCAGTGCTAGGTCCCCAGATACGCAGTATTTT. It specifies CSARSPDTQYF.